A selection of T cell receptor beta chains follows, all from one sample in a study of blood T cell repertoires in COVID-19. Assay: immunoSEQ multiplex PCR; the TCRdb copy retains only in-frame clones and omits some. The sample contains around 120,000 clones, around 88% of which appear only once. The sequenced sample consisted of PBMCs or T cells enriched from blood (not recorded which). The receptors were sampled from a woman between 50 and 59 years old who had recovered from COVID-19. Both conserved end residues are part of each CDR3. The D gene is left open where the match is weak. Clone size is stated in some rows and not others, as once, few, many or a class when expanded.

j_call: TRBJ2-7; v_call: TRBV6-5; d_call: TRBD1; clone_size: NA; cdr3_nt: TGTGCCAGCAGTTACCGGGACAGGGCCTACGAGCAGTACTTC; cdr3_aa: CASSYRDRAYEQYF
j_call: TRBJ2-3; v_call: TRBV30; d_call: TRBD2; clone_size: NA; cdr3_nt: TGTGCCTGGAGTGGTCTCGCCGGGACTACATCGAGCACAGATACGCAGTATTTT; cdr3_aa: CAWSGLAGTTSSTDTQYF
j_call: TRBJ2-3; v_call: TRBV11-3; d_call: NA; clone_size: NA; cdr3_nt: TGTGCCAGCAGCTTAGATGGGGGGGGGCGTTCCTCAGATACGCAGTATTTT; cdr3_aa: CASSLDGGGRSSDTQYF
j_call: TRBJ2-1; v_call: TRBV9; d_call: TRBD1; clone_size: NA; cdr3_nt: TGTGCCAGCAGCGTAGGTCTGGACAGGGACAGTGAGCAGTTCTTC; cdr3_aa: CASSVGLDRDSEQFF
j_call: TRBJ1-3; v_call: TRBV7-9; d_call: NA; clone_size: few; cdr3_nt: TGTGCCAGCAATACAGGGTCTTCTGGAAACACCATATATTTT; cdr3_aa: CASNTGSSGNTIYF
j_call: TRBJ1-1; v_call: TRBV5-1; d_call: NA; clone_size: NA; cdr3_nt: TGCGCCAGCAGCGAAAGTACAGGGCCGGCGGTCTTCGAAGCTTTCTTT; cdr3_aa: CASSESTGPAVFEAFF
j_call: TRBJ1-2; v_call: TRBV5-6; d_call: NA; clone_size: NA; cdr3_nt: TGTGCCAGCAGCTTTGGACAGTCGGGCTACACCTTC; cdr3_aa: CASSFGQSGYTF
j_call: TRBJ2-7; v_call: TRBV19; d_call: TRBD2; clone_size: NA; cdr3_nt: TGTGCCAGTAGCGTGACTAGCGGGTCCAATCGGGAGCAGTACTTC; cdr3_aa: CASSVTSGSNREQYF
j_call: TRBJ1-1; v_call: TRBV27; d_call: TRBD1; clone_size: NA; cdr3_nt: TGTGCCAGCAGGCGACAGGGGGCGGGCACTGAAGCTTTCTTT; cdr3_aa: CASRRQGAGTEAFF
j_call: TRBJ1-5; v_call: TRBV19; d_call: NA; clone_size: NA; cdr3_nt: TGTGCCAGTAGTTCTCGGTTCGACTATCAGCCCCAGCATTTT; cdr3_aa: CASSSRFDYQPQHF
j_call: TRBJ1-2; v_call: TRBV2; d_call: NA; clone_size: NA; cdr3_nt: TGTGCCAGCAATCAGGCAGCCGCTAACTATGGCTACACCTTC; cdr3_aa: CASNQAAANYGYTF
j_call: TRBJ2-3; v_call: TRBV11-2; d_call: TRBD2; clone_size: NA; cdr3_nt: TGTGCCAGCAGCTTAACTAGCGGGGGGCTCCCAGATACGCAGTATTTT; cdr3_aa: CASSLTSGGLPDTQYF
j_call: TRBJ2-7; v_call: TRBV2; d_call: TRBD2; clone_size: few; cdr3_nt: TGTGCCAGCAGTCCGGGACTAGCGGGGGATTTGGGCGAGCAGTACTTC; cdr3_aa: CASSPGLAGDLGEQYF
j_call: TRBJ2-1; v_call: TRBV27; d_call: NA; clone_size: NA; cdr3_nt: TGTGCCAGCAGTTTATTTGGGGGGGCTTTAGAGCAGTTCTTC; cdr3_aa: CASSLFGGALEQFF
j_call: TRBJ1-1; v_call: TRBV4-1; d_call: NA; clone_size: NA; cdr3_nt: TGCGCCAGCAGCCCAACTTCGAACACTGAAGCTTTCTTT; cdr3_aa: CASSPTSNTEAFF
j_call: TRBJ2-7; v_call: TRBV5-8; d_call: NA; clone_size: NA; cdr3_nt: TGTGCCAGCAGCTTCCGACAGGTTAGCTCCTACGAGCAGTACTTC; cdr3_aa: CASSFRQVSSYEQYF
j_call: TRBJ1-1; v_call: TRBV11-3; d_call: TRBD1; clone_size: few; cdr3_nt: TGTGCCAGCAGCTTAGCCTCGACAGGGAGCGCTTTCTTT; cdr3_aa: CASSLASTGSAFF
j_call: TRBJ2-1; v_call: TRBV7-2; d_call: TRBD1; clone_size: NA; cdr3_nt: TGTGCCAGCAGCTTGGGACAGCACGTCAAGGAGCAGTTCTTC; cdr3_aa: CASSLGQHVKEQFF
j_call: TRBJ2-5; v_call: TRBV5-1; d_call: TRBD2; clone_size: NA; cdr3_nt: TGCGCCAGCATCTCGGCTAGCGGGGGCGGGGAGACCCAGTACTTC; cdr3_aa: CASISASGGGETQYF
j_call: TRBJ1-4; v_call: TRBV9; d_call: NA; clone_size: once; cdr3_nt: TGTGCCAGCAGCGTTGGGACTAGCGAAAAACTGTTTTTT; cdr3_aa: CASSVGTSEKLFF
j_call: TRBJ2-7; v_call: TRBV7-9; d_call: TRBD1; clone_size: NA; cdr3_nt: TGTGCCAGCGCAGAACAGGGGCCTACAGGGCAGTACTTC; cdr3_aa: CASAEQGPTGQYF
j_call: TRBJ1-4; v_call: TRBV28; d_call: NA; clone_size: NA; cdr3_nt: TGTGCCAGCCGTCAAGGTGGAAGGGGAGGTAATGAAAAACTGTTTTTT; cdr3_aa: CASRQGGRGGNEKLFF
j_call: TRBJ1-6; v_call: TRBV6-2/TRBV6-3; d_call: TRBD1; clone_size: NA; cdr3_nt: TGTGCCAGCAGTGGACAGGGTAATTCACCCCTCCACTTT; cdr3_aa: CASSGQGNSPLHF
j_call: TRBJ2-5; v_call: TRBV12-3/TRBV12-4; d_call: TRBD1; clone_size: NA; cdr3_nt: TGTGCCAGCAGTCAGGACAGGGGAGAGACCCAGTACTTC; cdr3_aa: CASSQDRGETQYF
j_call: TRBJ2-1; v_call: TRBV18; d_call: TRBD1; clone_size: NA; cdr3_nt: TGTGCCAGCTCACCACCGGGACAGGGCTCCAACAATGAGCAGTTCTTC; cdr3_aa: CASSPPGQGSNNEQFF
j_call: TRBJ2-3; v_call: TRBV5-6; d_call: TRBD1; clone_size: NA; cdr3_nt: TGTGCCAGCAGCTTCCGGGACAGGGGCACAGATACGCAGTATTTT; cdr3_aa: CASSFRDRGTDTQYF
j_call: TRBJ1-5; v_call: TRBV4-2; d_call: NA; clone_size: NA; cdr3_nt: TGTGCCAGCAGCCAAGATTTTGAGGGCAATCAGCCCCAGCATTTT; cdr3_aa: CASSQDFEGNQPQHF
j_call: TRBJ1-5; v_call: TRBV28; d_call: NA; clone_size: NA; cdr3_nt: TGTGCCAGCTTTCCCGGGTCTCCATTTAGCAATCAGCCCCAGCATTTT; cdr3_aa: CASFPGSPFSNQPQHF
j_call: TRBJ1-1; v_call: TRBV7-9; d_call: TRBD1; clone_size: NA; cdr3_nt: TGTGCCAGCAGCCCCCCGACAGGGGGATTCCCTGAAGCTTTCTTT; cdr3_aa: CASSPPTGGFPEAFF
j_call: TRBJ1-1; v_call: TRBV6-5; d_call: NA; clone_size: NA; cdr3_nt: TGTGCCAGCAGTTACTTCAGGGGTGAGGCTCGCGTAGCTTTCTTT; cdr3_aa: CASSYFRGEARVAFF
j_call: TRBJ1-2; v_call: TRBV5-1; d_call: TRBD1; clone_size: NA; cdr3_nt: TGCGCCAGCAGCCCGACAGGGGTGGATGGCTACACCTTC; cdr3_aa: CASSPTGVDGYTF
j_call: TRBJ2-1; v_call: TRBV7-9; d_call: TRBD2; clone_size: NA; cdr3_nt: TGTGCCAGCAGCAACCTAGCGGGGGGGACCTACAATGAGCAGTTCTTC; cdr3_aa: CASSNLAGGTYNEQFF
j_call: TRBJ2-3; v_call: TRBV24-1; d_call: NA; clone_size: NA; cdr3_nt: TGTGCCTCTTCGCCGGGTGCAGAAACAGATACGCAGTATTTT; cdr3_aa: CASSPGAETDTQYF
j_call: TRBJ2-3; v_call: TRBV29-1; d_call: NA; clone_size: NA; cdr3_nt: TGCAGCGTCCGAATGACAGGCACAGATACGCAGTATTTT; cdr3_aa: CSVRMTGTDTQYF
j_call: TRBJ2-5; v_call: TRBV5-4; d_call: TRBD1; clone_size: NA; cdr3_nt: TGTGCCAGCAGCTTGTCTCTTGGACAGGCGGGCCAAGAGACCCAGTACTTC; cdr3_aa: CASSLSLGQAGQETQYF
j_call: TRBJ1-4; v_call: TRBV25-1; d_call: NA; clone_size: NA; cdr3_nt: TGTGCCAGCAGTAAAAATACAGCAACTAATGAAAAACTGTTTTTT; cdr3_aa: CASSKNTATNEKLFF
j_call: TRBJ1-1; v_call: TRBV5-4; d_call: NA; clone_size: NA; cdr3_nt: TGTGCCAGCAGCCCCCCTCAGCGCGACACTGAAGCTTTCTTT; cdr3_aa: CASSPPQRDTEAFF
j_call: TRBJ2-7; v_call: TRBV18; d_call: NA; clone_size: NA; cdr3_nt: TGTGCCAGCTCACCACCAACACCTTACGAGCAGTACTTC; cdr3_aa: CASSPPTPYEQYF
j_call: TRBJ2-1; v_call: TRBV19; d_call: TRBD1; clone_size: NA; cdr3_nt: TGTGCCAGTAGTAGCACAGGGGGTTGGTATGAGCAGTTCTTC; cdr3_aa: CASSSTGGWYEQFF
j_call: TRBJ2-2; v_call: TRBV10-3; d_call: TRBD1; clone_size: NA; cdr3_nt: TGTGCCATCAGTCGGACAGGCAACACCGGGGAGCTGTTTTTT; cdr3_aa: CAISRTGNTGELFF
j_call: TRBJ1-2; v_call: TRBV6-1; d_call: NA; clone_size: NA; cdr3_nt: TGTGCCAGCAGTGAAAGGGATCGGAGACAGTACTATGGCTACACCTTC; cdr3_aa: CASSERDRRQYYGYTF
j_call: TRBJ2-7; v_call: TRBV5-1; d_call: NA; clone_size: few; cdr3_nt: TGCGCCAGCAGCAACAGAAACGAGCAGTACTTC; cdr3_aa: CASSNRNEQYF
j_call: TRBJ2-1; v_call: TRBV12-3/TRBV12-4; d_call: NA; clone_size: NA; cdr3_nt: TGTGCCAGCAGGTGGGGCCAATACAATGAGCAGTTCTTC; cdr3_aa: CASRWGQYNEQFF
j_call: TRBJ2-7; v_call: TRBV5-1; d_call: NA; clone_size: NA; cdr3_nt: TGCGCCAGCAGCCTCTCCCAGGGGTACGAGCAGTACTTC; cdr3_aa: CASSLSQGYEQYF
j_call: TRBJ2-7; v_call: TRBV5-1; d_call: NA; clone_size: NA; cdr3_nt: TGCGCCAGCAGCTTGGGGTCAGGGAATTCCTACGAGCAGTACTTC; cdr3_aa: CASSLGSGNSYEQYF
j_call: TRBJ1-6; v_call: TRBV7-8; d_call: TRBD1; clone_size: few; cdr3_nt: TGTGCCAGCAGCCCGGGACAGGGGGCAGGGTCACCCCTCCACTTT; cdr3_aa: CASSPGQGAGSPLHF
j_call: TRBJ1-5; v_call: TRBV4-1; d_call: NA; clone_size: NA; cdr3_nt: TGCGCCAGCAGCCCCGGTGGGGGCCCACAGCCCCAGCATTTT; cdr3_aa: CASSPGGGPQPQHF
j_call: TRBJ2-3; v_call: TRBV7-9; d_call: NA; clone_size: NA; cdr3_nt: TGTGCCAGCAGCTTTGCGGGGGATACGCAGTATTTT; cdr3_aa: CASSFAGDTQYF
j_call: TRBJ1-2; v_call: TRBV6-5; d_call: TRBD1; clone_size: NA; cdr3_nt: TGTGCCAGCAGCCGGGGACAGGGAGAGGGCTATGGCTACACCTTC; cdr3_aa: CASSRGQGEGYGYTF
j_call: TRBJ2-2; v_call: TRBV9; d_call: TRBD1; clone_size: NA; cdr3_nt: TGTGCCAGCAGCCCGATAGGGACAGCGGCCGGGGAGCTGTTTTTT; cdr3_aa: CASSPIGTAAGELFF
j_call: TRBJ2-5; v_call: TRBV3-1/TRBV3-2; d_call: TRBD2; clone_size: NA; cdr3_nt: TGTGCCAGCAGCCAAGGGGGGACTAGCGGAGAGACCCAGTACTTC; cdr3_aa: CASSQGGTSGETQYF
j_call: TRBJ1-2; v_call: TRBV29-1; d_call: NA; clone_size: NA; cdr3_nt: TGCAGCGTTGAAGAGGGTGGAGCGGACTATGGCTACACCTTC; cdr3_aa: CSVEEGGADYGYTF
j_call: TRBJ1-4; v_call: TRBV19; d_call: NA; clone_size: NA; cdr3_nt: TGTGCCAGTAGTCCTCTTCGCGGTCGAGAAAAACTGTTTTTT; cdr3_aa: CASSPLRGREKLFF
j_call: TRBJ2-2; v_call: TRBV19; d_call: NA; clone_size: NA; cdr3_nt: TGTGCCAGTAAAAAGGGACAGAACACCGGGGAGCTGTTTTTT; cdr3_aa: CASKKGQNTGELFF
j_call: TRBJ2-3; v_call: TRBV19; d_call: NA; clone_size: NA; cdr3_nt: TGTGCCAGTAGTATCTTCGCAGATACGCAGTATTTT; cdr3_aa: CASSIFADTQYF